This TCR beta chain stems from a study of blood T cell repertoires in COVID-19. Clones were sequenced by immunoSEQ multiplex PCR, and TCRdb holds only the in-frame ones, with some missing. The sample has roughly 41,000 clones; about 74% are singletons. This CDR3 has 16 amino acids. Germline assignment: CDR1 SGHTS and CDR2 YDEGEE. V was shortened by 4 bases and J by 10 bases, with 26 bases between the two germline ends. V usage is TRBV5-8 and J usage is TRBJ1-2; D ambiguous. This TCR was sampled from a man between 65 and 80 years old with COVID-19, enrolled during active disease. Source material: peripheral blood. CDR3 DNA: TGTGCCAGCAGCCTCTACGGAGCGGCGCTTATCCCTCCCTACACCTTC. Its translation: CASSLYGAALIPPYTF.